This entry lists 2 T cell receptor beta chains sequenced from one sample in a study of blood T cells in healthy people across ages. For the second PCR, which ran for about 7 to 12 cycles, a sample-barcoded 5' primer and a J-beta primer mix were used. TCRdb used MiXCR to reprocess the 5' RACE reads, holding one entry per CDR3 protein. The table records about 760,000 distinct CDR3 sequences, around a quarter of them present only once. These sequences were also reported in another study, on T cells of mothers and their children.

The material sequenced was blood. Source of these receptors: a boy aged 10-17 years in good health.

The CDR3 protein is CSASGGPNAKTQYF. The CDR3 DNA sequence: TGCAGTGCTAGCGGCGGCCCGAACGCTAAGACCCAGTACTTC. The genes are TRBV20-1 and TRBJ2-5; D gene ambiguous. The germline gives CDR1 DFQATT, CDR2 SNEGSKA (reference sequence). The CDR3 runs 14 residues. Trimming left V 3 bases short and J 6 bases short, with 17 bases between.

This chain joins TRBV6-6 and TRBJ1-2; perhaps TRBD1 as D (6 bases). This CDR3 is built from 10 residues. V lost 7 bases to trimming and J lost 6 bases, with 6 bases between them. Germline CDR1 MNHNY, CDR2 SVGAGI (reference sequence). CDR3 sequence (DNA): TGTGCCAGCAAGGGGGATGGCTACACCTTC. This translates into CASKGDGYTF.